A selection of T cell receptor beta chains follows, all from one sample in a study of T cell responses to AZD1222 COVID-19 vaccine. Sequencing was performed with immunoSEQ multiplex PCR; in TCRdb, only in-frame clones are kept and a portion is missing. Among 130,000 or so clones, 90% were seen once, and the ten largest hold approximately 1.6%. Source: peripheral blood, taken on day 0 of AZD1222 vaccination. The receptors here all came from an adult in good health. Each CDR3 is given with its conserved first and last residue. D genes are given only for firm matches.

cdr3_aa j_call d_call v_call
CASSPGRTGGYTF TRBJ1-2 - TRBV7-3
CATSEGGRGVSGTDTQYF TRBJ2-3 - TRBV24-1
CASSFPATGELFF TRBJ2-2 - TRBV11-3
CASSIRGSNSPLHF TRBJ1-6 TRBD1 TRBV19
CASSLIRASGANVLTF TRBJ2-6 - TRBV7-8
CASSSRQGPYEQYF TRBJ2-7 TRBD1 TRBV7-2
CASSLASYEQYF TRBJ2-7 - TRBV28
CSLRQGAGEQYF TRBJ2-7 TRBD1 TRBV29-1
CASSLKSLTGPYNEQFF TRBJ2-1 TRBD1 TRBV18
CATSRDNRPTEAFF TRBJ1-1 - TRBV15
CALRPGQGINYGYTF TRBJ1-2 TRBD1 TRBV30
CASSSDGGFVTQYF TRBJ2-3 - TRBV6-2/TRBV6-3
CASSQELAGTSYEQYF TRBJ2-7 - TRBV4-2
CASSRQGPSYGYTF TRBJ1-2 - TRBV3-1/TRBV3-2
CASSTLPGQLIF TRBJ2-1 TRBD1 TRBV7-2
CASTKPGNTEAFF TRBJ1-1 - TRBV27
CASSVAPSEETQYF TRBJ2-5 - TRBV9
CASSQDSIGLAGSTGELFF TRBJ2-2 TRBD2 TRBV4-3
CASSQDRSGGANTDTQYF TRBJ2-3 TRBD2 TRBV4-3